The TCR beta chain described here comes from a study of T cell repertoires in cytomegalovirus infection. In the case of this clonotype: Its target is unknown.

TCRdb fed the reads into MiXCR, producing one record per CDR3 protein. The table records about 310,000 distinct CDR3 sequences, 20% to 30% of them present only once. The input for sequencing was cultured PBMCs, taken from culture after CMV antigen stimulation. This receptor was taken from a human donor in good health (CMV status not recorded). Some clones in this sample may be carry-over from other donors' samples.

The CDR3 region is CASSQGAGAITGELFF. Written as DNA, the CDR3 is TGTGCCAGCAGCCAGGGAGCGGGAGCGATCACCGGGGAGCTGTTTTTT. The V gene is TRBV4-2, the J gene TRBJ2-2, with 8 bases that match TRBD2. Per germline, CDR1 LGHNA and CDR2 YNFKEQ. The CDR3 is made up of 16 amino acids. The ends lost 3 bases at V and 4 bases at J; junction bases unmatched: 7.